These T cell receptor beta chains were read from a single sample in a study of CD8+ T cells in alopecia areata. Assay: immunoSEQ multiplex PCR; the TCRdb copy retains only in-frame clones and omits some. The data hold around 140,000 clones, with approximately 86% observed a single time. The sample here was CD8+ T cells sorted from blood, taken at week 4, from a patient treated with tofacitinib. The source is a human donor with alopecia areata. Each CDR3 is given with its conserved first and last residue. Each record gives: J gene, V gene, clone size, D gene, CDR3 DNA, CDR3 protein. A D gene is named only where the DNA matches it firmly. Rows may omit the clone size; those that give it use once, few, many or a size class.

>TRBJ1-5|TRBV5-1|.|TRBD1
TGCGCCAGCAGTCCCGGGACAGATAGCAATCAGCCCCAGCATTTT
CASSPGTDSNQPQHF
>TRBJ2-5|TRBV18|.|TRBD1
TGTGCCAGCTCACAGCATGGACAGGGCCAACTAGAGACCCAGTACTTC
CASSQHGQGQLETQYF
>TRBJ1-1|TRBV30|.|TRBD1
TGTGCCTGGAGTGTACCCGACAGGGAGATCACTGAAGCTTTCTTT
CAWSVPDREITEAFF
>TRBJ2-3|TRBV5-1|.|TRBD2
TGCGCCAGCAGCTTGGCCCTAGCGGACACAGATACGCAGTATTTT
CASSLALADTDTQYF
>TRBJ2-3|TRBV7-3|.|.
TGTGCCAGCAGCCCGGGATTCGCCGAGGATACGCAGTATTTT
CASSPGFAEDTQYF
>TRBJ1-5|TRBV9|.|.
TGTGCCAGCAGCGGAGGAGGGAGCAATCAGCCCCAGCATTTT
CASSGGGSNQPQHF
>TRBJ2-7|TRBV7-9|.|TRBD1
TGTGCCAGCAGCATGGCCGGGACAGACGAGCAGTACTTC
CASSMAGTDEQYF
>TRBJ2-1|TRBV29-1|.|.
TGCAGCGTTGGGGGGCGTTCGTATGAGCAGTTCTTC
CSVGGRSYEQFF
>TRBJ2-7|TRBV5-6|.|.
TGTGCCAGCAGCCTCGGGCCCAACTACGAGCAGTACTTC
CASSLGPNYEQYF
>TRBJ1-1|TRBV13|.|.
TGTGCCAGCTTAGAAGAGGGGCTTGGGAACACTGAAGCTTTCTTT
CASLEEGLGNTEAFF
>TRBJ1-3|TRBV9|.|TRBD1
TGTGCCAGCAGCCCTCGGGGACAGCAGTCTCCCTCTGGAAACACCATATATTTT
CASSPRGQQSPSGNTIYF
>TRBJ2-7|TRBV7-6|.|TRBD1
TGTGCCAGCAGCCCGTCGACAGGGACCCACTACGAGCAGTACTTC
CASSPSTGTHYEQYF
>TRBJ1-1|TRBV29-1|.|.
TGCAGCGTGGGCCCGGACGGGAACACTGAAGCTTTCTTT
CSVGPDGNTEAFF
>TRBJ1-2|TRBV29-1|once|TRBD1
TGCAGCGTCGCGGACAGGGGGAGCTATGGCTACACCTTC
CSVADRGSYGYTF
>TRBJ2-7|TRBV5-6|.|.
TGTGCCAGCAACACTCCGGGGTTCCCATCCTACGAGCAGTACTTC
CASNTPGFPSYEQYF
>TRBJ1-1|TRBV5-1|.|.
TGCGCCAGCAGCATCTACGGAGCTACTGAAGCTTTCTTT
CASSIYGATEAFF
>TRBJ1-1|TRBV29-1|.|TRBD1
TGCAGCGTCCCGACAGGGGGTACGATTGAAGCTTTCTTT
CSVPTGGTIEAFF